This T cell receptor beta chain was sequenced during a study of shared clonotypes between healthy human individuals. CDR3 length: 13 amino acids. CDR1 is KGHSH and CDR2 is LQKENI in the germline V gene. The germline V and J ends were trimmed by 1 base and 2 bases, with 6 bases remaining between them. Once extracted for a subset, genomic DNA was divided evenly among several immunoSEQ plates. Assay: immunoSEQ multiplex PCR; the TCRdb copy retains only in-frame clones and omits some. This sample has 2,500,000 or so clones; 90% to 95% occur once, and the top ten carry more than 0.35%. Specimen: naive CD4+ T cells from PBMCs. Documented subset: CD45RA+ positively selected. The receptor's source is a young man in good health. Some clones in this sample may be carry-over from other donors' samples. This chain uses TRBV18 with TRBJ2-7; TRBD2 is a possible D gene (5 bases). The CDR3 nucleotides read TGTGCCAGCTCACCACGACTAACCTACGAGCAGTACTTC. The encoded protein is CASSPRLTYEQYF.